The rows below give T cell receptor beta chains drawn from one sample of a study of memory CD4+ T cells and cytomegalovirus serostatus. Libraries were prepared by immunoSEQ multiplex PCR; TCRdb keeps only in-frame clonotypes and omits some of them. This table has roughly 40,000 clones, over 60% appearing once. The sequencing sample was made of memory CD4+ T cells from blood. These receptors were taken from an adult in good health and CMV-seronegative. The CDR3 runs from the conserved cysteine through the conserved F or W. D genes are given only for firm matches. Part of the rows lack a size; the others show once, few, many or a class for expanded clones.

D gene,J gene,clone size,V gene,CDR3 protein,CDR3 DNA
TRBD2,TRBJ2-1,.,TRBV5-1,CASKSRASGYNEQFF,TGCGCCAGCAAGTCCCGGGCTAGCGGGTACAATGAGCAGTTCTTC
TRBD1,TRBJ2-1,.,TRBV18,CASSGQGAPYNEQFF,TGTGCCAGCTCAGGCCAGGGGGCCCCCTACAATGAGCAGTTCTTC
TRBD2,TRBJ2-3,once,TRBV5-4,CASSSKRDTDTQYF,TGTGCCAGCAGCTCGAAGCGGGATACAGATACGCAGTATTTT
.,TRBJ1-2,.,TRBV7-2,CASSLGRLRGNYGYTF,TGTGCCAGCAGCTTAGGTAGGCTCCGAGGGAACTATGGCTACACCTTC
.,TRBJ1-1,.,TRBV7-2,CASSTAGGLTEAFF,TGTGCCAGCAGCACGGCCGGGGGGCTCACTGAAGCTTTCTTT
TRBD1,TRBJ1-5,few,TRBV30,CAWSPTGGGNQPQHF,TGTGCCTGGAGCCCGACAGGGGGTGGCAATCAGCCCCAGCATTTT
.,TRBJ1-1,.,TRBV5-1,CASTPTGNTEAFF,TGCGCCAGCACCCCGACGGGGAACACTGAAGCTTTCTTT
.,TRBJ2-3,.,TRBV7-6,CASSLANQGSWDTQYF,TGTGCCAGCAGCTTAGCGAATCAGGGTAGTTGGGATACGCAGTATTTT
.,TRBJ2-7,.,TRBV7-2,CASSLMALSSYEQYF,TGTGCCAGCAGCTTAATGGCCCTTAGCTCCTACGAGCAGTACTTC
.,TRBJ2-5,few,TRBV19,CASSLQGVRLETQYF,TGTGCCAGTAGTTTACAGGGCGTACGGTTGGAGACCCAGTACTTC
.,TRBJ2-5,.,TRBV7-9,CASSLSPTITIQETQYF,TGTGCCAGCAGCTTATCTCCAACTATCACTATCCAAGAGACCCAGTACTTC
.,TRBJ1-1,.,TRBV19,CASSIETATTEAFF,TGTGCCAGTAGTATTGAGACAGCGACCACTGAAGCTTTCTTT
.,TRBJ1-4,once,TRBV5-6,CASSLVGGATNEKLFF,TGTGCCAGCAGCTTGGTTGGTGGCGCAACTAATGAAAAACTGTTTTTT
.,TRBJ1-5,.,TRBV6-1,CASSELAGRQPQHF,TGTGCCAGCAGTGAATTGGCAGGGAGGCAGCCCCAGCATTTT
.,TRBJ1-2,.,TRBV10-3,CAISGRGPQDFATF,TGTGCCATCAGTGGTAGAGGGCCACAGGATTTTGCGACCTTC
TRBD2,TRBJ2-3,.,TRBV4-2,CASSQTSGSLTDTQYF,TGTGCCAGCAGCCAAACTAGCGGGAGCCTAACAGATACGCAGTATTTT
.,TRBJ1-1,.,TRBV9,CASSGHANTEAFF,TGTGCCAGCAGCGGACACGCGAACACTGAAGCTTTCTTT
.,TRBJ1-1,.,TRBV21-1,CASSKVGRANTEAFF,TGTGCCAGCAGCAAAGTGGGGCGGGCCAACACTGAAGCTTTCTTT
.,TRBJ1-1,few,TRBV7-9,CASSLGTRNTEAFF,TGTGCCAGCAGCTTGGGAACACGTAACACTGAAGCTTTCTTT
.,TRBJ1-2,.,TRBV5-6,CASSSGTRNYGYTF,TGTGCCAGCAGCTCGGGGACCCGGAACTATGGCTACACCTTC
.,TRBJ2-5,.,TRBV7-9,CASSLDGAGETQYF,TGTGCCAGCAGCTTAGACGGGGCTGGCGAGACCCAGTACTTC
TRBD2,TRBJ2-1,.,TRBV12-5,CASGLRSAGVEQFF,TGTGCTAGTGGTTTAAGGTCTGCGGGGGTTGAGCAGTTCTTC
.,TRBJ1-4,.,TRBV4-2,CASSPEWVEKLFF,TGTGCCAGCAGCCCCGAATGGGTTGAAAAACTGTTTTTT
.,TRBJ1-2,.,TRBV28,CASSLGVLAGYTF,TGTGCCAGCAGTTTGGGGGTCCTGGCTGGCTACACCTTC
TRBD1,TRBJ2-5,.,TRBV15,CATSRGRGETQYF,TGTGCCACCAGCAGGGGCAGGGGGGAGACCCAGTACTTC
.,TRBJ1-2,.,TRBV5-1,CASSLWGNGYTF,TGCGCCAGCAGCTTGTGGGGAAATGGCTACACCTTC
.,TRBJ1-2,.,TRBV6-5,CASSFTGGEERYGYTF,TGTGCCAGCAGTTTCACGGGTGGAGAGGAACGCTATGGCTACACCTTC
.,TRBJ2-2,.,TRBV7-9,CATRTRQEYTGELFF,TGTGCCACCCGAACCAGACAGGAGTACACCGGGGAGCTGTTTTTT
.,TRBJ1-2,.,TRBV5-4,CASSGAGSKGDGYTF,TGTGCCAGCAGCGGGGCCGGATCCAAAGGGGATGGCTACACCTTC
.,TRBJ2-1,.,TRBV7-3,CASSYRGDNEQFF,TGTGCCAGCAGCTATAGGGGCGACAATGAGCAGTTCTTC
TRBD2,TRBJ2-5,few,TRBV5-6,CASSLVSSGSETQYF,TGTGCCAGCAGCTTGGTTTCTAGCGGGAGTGAGACCCAGTACTTC
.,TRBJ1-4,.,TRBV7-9,CASSGDRKMEKLFF,TGTGCCAGCAGCGGAGACAGGAAAATGGAAAAACTGTTTTTT
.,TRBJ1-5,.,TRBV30,CAWSVDRNQPQHF,TGTGCCTGGAGTGTGGACAGAAATCAGCCCCAGCATTTT
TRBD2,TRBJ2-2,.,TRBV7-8,CASSWSGASTGELFF,TGTGCCAGCAGCTGGAGCGGGGCGAGCACCGGGGAGCTGTTTTTT
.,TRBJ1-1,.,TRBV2,CASSPRAQNTEAFF,TGTGCCAGCAGCCCCCGGGCCCAGAACACTGAAGCTTTCTTT
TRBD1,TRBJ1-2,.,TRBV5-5,CASSGTTGSYGYTF,TGTGCCAGCAGCGGTACGACAGGGTCCTATGGCTACACCTTC
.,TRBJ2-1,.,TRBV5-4,CASSFELNSDNEQFF,TGTGCCAGCAGCTTTGAGTTAAACAGTGACAATGAGCAGTTCTTC
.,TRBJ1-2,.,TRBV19,CASSIGRGNYGYTF,TGTGCCAGTAGTATAGGGCGGGGGAACTATGGCTACACCTTC
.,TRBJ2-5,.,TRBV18,CASSPASLQETQYF,TGTGCCAGCTCACCCGCTAGCCTCCAAGAGACCCAGTACTTC
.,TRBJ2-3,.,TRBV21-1,CASNPSGTFTDTQYF,TGTGCCAGCAATCCTAGCGGGACCTTCACAGATACGCAGTATTTT
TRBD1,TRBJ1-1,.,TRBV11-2,CASRESGTGGAGDTEAFF,TGTGCCAGCAGAGAATCCGGGACAGGGGGCGCGGGGGACACTGAAGCTTTCTTT